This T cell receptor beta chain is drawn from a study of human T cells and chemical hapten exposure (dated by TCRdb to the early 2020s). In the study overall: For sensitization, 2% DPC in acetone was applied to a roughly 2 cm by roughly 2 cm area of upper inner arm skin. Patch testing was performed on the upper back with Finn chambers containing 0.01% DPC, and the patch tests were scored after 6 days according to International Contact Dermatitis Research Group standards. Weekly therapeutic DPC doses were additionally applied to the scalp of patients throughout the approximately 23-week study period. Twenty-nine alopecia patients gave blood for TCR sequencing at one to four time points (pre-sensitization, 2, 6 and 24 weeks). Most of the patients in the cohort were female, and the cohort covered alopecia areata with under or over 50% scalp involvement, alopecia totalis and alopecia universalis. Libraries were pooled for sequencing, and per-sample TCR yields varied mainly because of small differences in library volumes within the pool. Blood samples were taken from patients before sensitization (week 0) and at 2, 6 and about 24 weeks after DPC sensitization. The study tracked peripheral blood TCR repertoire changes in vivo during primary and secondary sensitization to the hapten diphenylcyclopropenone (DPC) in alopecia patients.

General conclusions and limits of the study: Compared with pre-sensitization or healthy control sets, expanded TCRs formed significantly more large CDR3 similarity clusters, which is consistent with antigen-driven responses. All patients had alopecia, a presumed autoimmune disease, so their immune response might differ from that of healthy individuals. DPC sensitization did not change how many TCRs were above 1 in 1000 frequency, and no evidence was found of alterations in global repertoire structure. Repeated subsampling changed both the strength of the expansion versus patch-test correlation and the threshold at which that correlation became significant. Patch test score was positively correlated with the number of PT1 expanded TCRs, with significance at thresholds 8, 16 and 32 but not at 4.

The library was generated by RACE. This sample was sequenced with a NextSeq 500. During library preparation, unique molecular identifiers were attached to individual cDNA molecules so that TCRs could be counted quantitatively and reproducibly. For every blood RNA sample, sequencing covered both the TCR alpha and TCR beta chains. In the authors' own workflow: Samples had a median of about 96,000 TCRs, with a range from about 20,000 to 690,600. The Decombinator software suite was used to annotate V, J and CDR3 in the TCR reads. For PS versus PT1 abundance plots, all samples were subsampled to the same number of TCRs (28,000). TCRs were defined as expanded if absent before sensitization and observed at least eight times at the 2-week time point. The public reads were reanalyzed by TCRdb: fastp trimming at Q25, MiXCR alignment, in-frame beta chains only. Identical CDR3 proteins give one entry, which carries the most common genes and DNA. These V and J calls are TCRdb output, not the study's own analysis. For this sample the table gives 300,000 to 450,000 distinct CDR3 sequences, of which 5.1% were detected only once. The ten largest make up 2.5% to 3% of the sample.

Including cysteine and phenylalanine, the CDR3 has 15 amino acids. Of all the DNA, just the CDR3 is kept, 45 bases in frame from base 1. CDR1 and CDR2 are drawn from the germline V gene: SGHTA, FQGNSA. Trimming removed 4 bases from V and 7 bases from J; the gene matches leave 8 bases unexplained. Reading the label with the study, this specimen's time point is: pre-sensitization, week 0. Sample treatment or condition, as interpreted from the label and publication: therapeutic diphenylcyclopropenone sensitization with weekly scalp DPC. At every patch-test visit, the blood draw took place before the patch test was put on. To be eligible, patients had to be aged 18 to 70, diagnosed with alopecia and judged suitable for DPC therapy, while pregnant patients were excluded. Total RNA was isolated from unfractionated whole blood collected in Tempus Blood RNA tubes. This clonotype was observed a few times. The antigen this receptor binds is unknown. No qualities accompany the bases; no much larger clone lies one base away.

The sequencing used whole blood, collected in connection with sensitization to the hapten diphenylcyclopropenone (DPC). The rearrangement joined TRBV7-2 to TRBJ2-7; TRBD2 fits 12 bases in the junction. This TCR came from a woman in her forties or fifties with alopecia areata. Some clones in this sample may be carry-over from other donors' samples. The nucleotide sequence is TGTGCCAGCAGCTCTCGACTAGCGGGAGCAAAAGAGCAGTACTTC. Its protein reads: CASSSRLAGAKEQYF.